This is a list of T cell receptor beta chains from one sample in a study of blood T cell repertoires in COVID-19. Clones were sequenced by immunoSEQ multiplex PCR, and TCRdb holds only the in-frame ones, with some missing. The data contain 300,000 to 350,000 clones, 88% of them singletons. The sample was PBMCs or T cells enriched from blood (not recorded which). These receptors originate from a man aged 25 to 40 who had recovered from COVID-19. CDR3s include the opening cysteine and the closing phenylalanine or tryptophan. The D gene is left open where the match is weak. The size of a clone is reported for some rows only, either as once, few or many, or as a class for expanded clones.

V gene	clone size	D gene	J gene	CDR3 protein	CDR3 DNA
TRBV6-5	-	-	TRBJ2-1	CASSHGGNEQFF	TGTGCCAGCAGCCACGGAGGCAATGAGCAGTTCTTC
TRBV6-2/TRBV6-3	-	TRBD1	TRBJ1-1	CASSTGVGTEAFF	TGTGCCAGCAGTACAGGGGTAGGGACTGAAGCTTTCTTT
TRBV7-9	-	TRBD1	TRBJ2-1	CASSSQTTGTGVYNEQFF	TGTGCCAGCAGCTCCCAAACGACCGGGACAGGGGTCTACAATGAGCAGTTCTTC
TRBV7-3	-	-	TRBJ2-5	CASSLTSSHQETQYF	TGTGCCAGCAGCTTAACCTCTAGCCACCAAGAGACCCAGTACTTC
TRBV9	few	TRBD1	TRBJ1-1	CASSPMGTGIVDTEAFF	TGTGCCAGCAGCCCTATGGGGACAGGGATTGTAGACACTGAAGCTTTCTTT
TRBV15	-	-	TRBJ1-4	CATSRGGGGAIRKLFF	TGTGCCACCAGCAGAGGGGGTGGAGGGGCAATTCGAAAACTGTTTTTT
TRBV5-1	once	-	TRBJ2-1	CASNLADNEQFF	TGCGCCAGCAACCTGGCCGACAATGAGCAGTTCTTC
TRBV4-1	-	TRBD1	TRBJ2-7	CASSHGQGDYEQYF	TGCGCCAGCAGCCATGGACAGGGGGACTACGAGCAGTACTTC
TRBV27	-	TRBD1	TRBJ1-1	CASSFNYWDRGMYEAFF	TGTGCCAGCAGTTTCAATTACTGGGACAGGGGTATGTACGAAGCTTTCTTT
TRBV3-1/TRBV3-2	-	-	TRBJ1-6	CASSRDRPRNSPLHF	TGTGCCAGCAGCCGAGACAGGCCCCGGAATTCACCCCTCCACTTT
TRBV2	-	TRBD2	TRBJ2-1	CASSDMTSGSRQQFF	TGTGCCAGCAGTGATATGACTAGCGGGTCCCGCCAGCAGTTCTTC
TRBV14	-	-	TRBJ1-4	CASSHRVNEKLFF	TGTGCCAGCAGCCACCGGGTAAATGAAAAACTGTTTTTT
TRBV5-1	-	-	TRBJ2-1	CASSLAGDANEQFF	TGCGCCAGCAGCTTGGCGGGGGACGCCAATGAGCAGTTCTTC
TRBV6-6	once	-	TRBJ2-1	CASTSDPGNEQFF	TGTGCCAGCACCTCGGATCCAGGGAATGAGCAGTTCTTC
TRBV4-2	-	-	TRBJ2-5	CASSQGDGEGETQYF	TGTGCCAGCAGCCAAGGCGACGGGGAAGGGGAGACCCAGTACTTC
TRBV27	-	TRBD1	TRBJ1-1	CASSPAPGQGRTEAFF	TGTGCCAGCAGTCCTGCTCCGGGACAGGGGCGGACTGAAGCTTTCTTT
TRBV10-3	-	TRBD1	TRBJ2-3	CAISESRGRTDTQYF	TGTGCCATCAGTGAGTCGAGGGGGCGAACAGATACGCAGTATTTT
TRBV6-4	few	TRBD2	TRBJ2-1	CASSGLAGGNEQFF	TGTGCCAGCAGTGGACTAGCGGGGGGCAATGAGCAGTTCTTC
TRBV5-6	once	TRBD1	TRBJ1-4	CASSQYDRATNEKLFF	TGTGCCAGCAGCCAATACGACAGGGCCACTAATGAAAAACTGTTTTTT
TRBV7-3	-	-	TRBJ2-5	CASSLMTGGTQYF	TGTGCCAGCAGCTTAATGACCGGAGGGACCCAGTACTTC